Below, one TCR beta chain is given with its context. Antigen specificity is unknown. MiXCR was run by TCRdb on the 5' RACE reads, yielding one entry per CDR3 protein. This sample has around 340,000 distinct CDR3 sequences, with more than 20% found just once. The CDR3 has 15 residues. The trim removed 6 bases at V and 5 bases at J, leaving 8 bases unmatched. This entry is derived from a study of CD8 T cells in ankylosing spondylitis. Study findings and constraints: Disease-linked clones were reportedly significantly enriched in matched ankylosing spondylitis synovial fluid. Reactive arthritis synovial fluid and blood were previously reported to contain some motif variants.

Sequencing input: blood, either unsorted or a sorted T cell fraction (not recorded which). This TCR was recovered from a male donor with ankylosing spondylitis or in good health (not recorded which). V usage is TRBV12-3 or TRBV12-4 and J usage is TRBJ2-3; 10 bases are a match to TRBD2. For the CDR3, the DNA is TGTGCCAGCAGATTGGGACTAGCGAGGAAAGATACGCAGTATTTT. Residues: CASRLGLARKDTQYF.